This TCR beta chain was obtained from a study of cytomegalovirus exposure and HLA in healthy donors. Study-wide points: Data from an earlier analysis indicated that most TCR beta V segments were productive either about 90% or about 30% of the time. What was likely a sequencing artifact was a cluster of highly shared sequence variants. It was reportedly the case that the classifier diagnosed cytomegalovirus status with high specificity and sensitivity. Later on, an analysis showed TCR association rates differing by HLA locus, with DRB1 the most and HLA-C the fewest.

Amplification used 60 Vbeta primers and 13 Jbeta primers. Sequencing used immunoSEQ multiplex PCR; TCRdb keeps in-frame clones, though not all of them. The data hold 100,000 to 150,000 clones, with about 74% observed a single time. V shed 1 base, J shed 4 bases, and the junction held 7 bases outside the gene matches. The CDR3 totals 16 residues. Per germline, CDR1 LGHNA and CDR2 YNFKEQ. With regard to this clone: Its specificity is not known.

The sequenced material came from PBMCs. This clonotype was sampled from a woman between 45 and 60 years old in good health and CMV-seropositive. The rearrangement uses TRBV4-2 and TRBJ2-3, with TRBD1 matching over 8 bases. DNA of the CDR3: TGTGCCAGCAGCCAAGCTCAGGGGGCGCCTGCAGATACGCAGTATTTT. This sequence encodes CASSQAQGAPADTQYF.